What follows are 7 T cell receptor beta chains derived from one specimen sequenced in a study of blood T cell repertoires in COVID-19. Produced via immunoSEQ multiplex PCR; TCRdb's table is partial and in-frame only. In the table there are some 250,000 clones, 80% to 90% of which are singletons. Sequencing was carried out using PBMCs or T cells enriched from blood (not recorded which). These receptor sequences come from a man aged 40-49 years who had recovered from COVID-19.

The chain couples TRBV18 to TRBJ1-2; D ambiguous. The V and J ends lost 2 bases and 5 bases respectively, with 9 bases between them. Germline values: CDR1 KGHSH, CDR2 LQKENI. The CDR3 sequence is 13 residues long. CDR3 in amino acids: CASSPSQDYGYTF. CDR3 bases: TGTGCCAGCTCACCATCGCAGGATTATGGCTACACCTTC.

J is TRBJ2-3 and V is TRBV19; D remains unclear. CDR3 length: 13 amino acids. The V end was cut by 5 bases, the J end by 3 bases, with 9 bases between. Germline lookup yields CDR1 LNHDA and CDR2 SQIVND (reference sequence). Written as DNA, the CDR3 is TGTGCCAGTAGTTTTGGCGGTACAGATACGCAGTATTTT. Amino acids: CASSFGGTDTQYF.

The chain uses TRBV7-8 and TRBJ2-7, with D tentatively TRBD2 (6 bases). V lost 3 bases and J 3 bases, leaving 12 bases between the germline ends. The germline CDR1 and CDR2 sequences are SGHVS and FQNEAQ. The CDR3 totals 14 residues. DNA for the CDR3: TGTGCCAGCAGCTTCTGGGGGGAGGTCTACGAGCAGTACTTC. Translation: CASSFWGEVYEQYF.

The sample holds one count of this clone. This chain uses TRBV11-1 with TRBJ2-7; 7 nucleotides agree with TRBD1. Germline-derived CDR1 and CDR2 are SGHAT and FQDESV (reference sequence). This CDR3 contains 14 residues. Unmatched junction bases numbered 5, after V lost 4 bases and J lost 2 bases. The CDR3 DNA reads as TGTGCCAGCAGCTCAAGACAGGGTCCCTACGAGCAGTACTTC. It translates to CASSSRQGPYEQYF.

CDR3 nucleotides: TGTGCCAGCAGCAGGGACAGGAACAATGAGCAGTTCTTC. Translation gives CASSRDRNNEQFF. The rearrangement links TRBV7-8 to TRBJ2-1; 8 bases align to TRBD1. J was trimmed by 5 bases and V by 5 bases; bases with no gene match: 2. The CDR3 has 13 residues. Germline CDR1 and CDR2: SGHVS and FQNEAQ.

This chain uses TRBV19 with TRBJ2-1; 7 bases align to TRBD2. Germline V gene lookup returns CDR1 LNHDA and CDR2 SQIVND (reference sequence). V dropped 1 base and J dropped 6; count of bases not matched to a gene: 0. This CDR3 comprises 13 residues. The CDR3: CASSIGGGNEQFF. CDR3 DNA sequence: TGTGCCAGTAGTATAGGGGGGGGCAATGAGCAGTTCTTC.

This clone is a singleton in its sample. The rearrangement uses TRBV19 and TRBJ1-1; D is ambiguous. The germline CDR1 and CDR2 sequences are LNHDA and SQIVND (reference sequence). The CDR3 spans 17 residues. V lost 1 base to trimming and J lost 0 bases, with 15 bases between them. This CDR3 is CASSIGPKQIMNTEAFF. As DNA, the CDR3 is TGTGCCAGTAGTATAGGTCCTAAACAGATAATGAACACTGAAGCTTTCTTT.